The source of this TCR beta chain is a study of Ad26.COV2.S vaccination and SARS-CoV-2 variants. About the research overall: Into the muscle, Ad26.COV2.S was dosed once or twice, 56 days apart.

Assay used: immunoSEQ multiplex PCR; TCRdb lists only in-frame clones, some missing. Among approximately 250,000 clones, roughly 85% were seen once, and the ten largest hold less than 3%. Noted treatment: around 19 received Ad26.COV2.S at low or high dose, single or two shots; about five received placebo; per-sample allocation not given. The study sampled participants on day 63 after the first vaccine or placebo injection. An Ad26 vector was used to express Wuhan-strain SARS-CoV-2 spike as the vaccine. The V end was cut by 7 bases, the J end by 7 bases, with 11 bases between. From germline, CDR1 is MNHNY and CDR2 SVGAGI (reference sequence). This CDR3 region has 12 residues.

V usage is TRBV6-6 and J usage is TRBJ2-1; the D gene is possibly TRBD2 (6 bases). The material was peripheral blood, obtained in a trial of Ad26.COV2.S vaccine versus placebo. The TCR comes from a person between 18 and 60 years old who received the Ad26.COV2.S COVID-19 vaccine or a placebo. CDR3 DNA: TGTGCCAGCAAGGGTAGCGGAAATGAGCAGTTCTTC. Amino acids: CASKGSGNEQFF.